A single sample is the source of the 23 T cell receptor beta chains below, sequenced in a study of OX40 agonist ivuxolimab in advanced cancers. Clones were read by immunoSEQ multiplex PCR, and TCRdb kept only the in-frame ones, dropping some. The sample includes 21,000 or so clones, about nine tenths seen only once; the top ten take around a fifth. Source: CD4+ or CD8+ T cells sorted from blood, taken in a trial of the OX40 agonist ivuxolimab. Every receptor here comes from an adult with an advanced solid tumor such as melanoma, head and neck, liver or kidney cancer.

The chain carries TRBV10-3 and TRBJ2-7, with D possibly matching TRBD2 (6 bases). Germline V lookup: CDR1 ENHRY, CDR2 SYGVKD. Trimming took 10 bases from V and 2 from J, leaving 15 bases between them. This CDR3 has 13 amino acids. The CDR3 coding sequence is TGTGCCACCGGGACGCGGGGAACCTACGAGCAGTACTTC. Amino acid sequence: CATGTRGTYEQYF.

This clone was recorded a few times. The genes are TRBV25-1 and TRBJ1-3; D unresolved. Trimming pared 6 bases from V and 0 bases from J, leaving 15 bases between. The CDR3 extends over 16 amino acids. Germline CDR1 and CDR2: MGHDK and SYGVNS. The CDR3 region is CASRDGVFLSGNTIYF. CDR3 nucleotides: TGTGCCAGCAGGGATGGGGTATTCCTCTCTGGAAACACCATATATTTT.

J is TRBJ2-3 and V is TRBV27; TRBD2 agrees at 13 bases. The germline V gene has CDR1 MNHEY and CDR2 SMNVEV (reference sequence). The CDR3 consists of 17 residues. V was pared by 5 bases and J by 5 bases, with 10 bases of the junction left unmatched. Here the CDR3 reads CASSTPGTSGIGDTQYF. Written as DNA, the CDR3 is TGTGCCAGCAGTACCCCCGGGACTAGCGGGATAGGAGATACGCAGTATTTT.

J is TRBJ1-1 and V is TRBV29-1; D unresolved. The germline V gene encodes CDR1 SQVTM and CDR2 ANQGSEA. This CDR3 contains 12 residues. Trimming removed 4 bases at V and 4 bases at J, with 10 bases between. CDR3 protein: CSVVLGSTEAFF. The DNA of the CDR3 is TGCAGCGTTGTTCTGGGGAGCACTGAAGCTTTCTTT.

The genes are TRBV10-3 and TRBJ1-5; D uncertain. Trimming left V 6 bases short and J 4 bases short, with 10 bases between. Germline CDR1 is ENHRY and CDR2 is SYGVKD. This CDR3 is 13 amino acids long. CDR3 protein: CAIRDGENQPQHF. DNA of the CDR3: TGTGCCATCAGGGATGGGGAGAATCAGCCCCAGCATTTT.

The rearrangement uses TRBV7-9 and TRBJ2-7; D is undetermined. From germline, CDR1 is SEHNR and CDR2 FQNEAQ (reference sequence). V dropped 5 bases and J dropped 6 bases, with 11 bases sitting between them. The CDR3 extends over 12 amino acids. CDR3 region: CASSPRAGEQYF. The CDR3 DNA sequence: TGTGCCAGCAGCCCACGGGCCGGCGAGCAGTACTTC.

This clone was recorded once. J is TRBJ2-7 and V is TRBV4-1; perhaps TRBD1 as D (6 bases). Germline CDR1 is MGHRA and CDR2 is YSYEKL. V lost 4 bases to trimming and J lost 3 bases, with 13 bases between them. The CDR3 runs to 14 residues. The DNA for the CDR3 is TGCGCCAGCAGCCCAAGTGGACAGAACTACGAGCAGTACTTC. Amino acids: CASSPSGQNYEQYF.

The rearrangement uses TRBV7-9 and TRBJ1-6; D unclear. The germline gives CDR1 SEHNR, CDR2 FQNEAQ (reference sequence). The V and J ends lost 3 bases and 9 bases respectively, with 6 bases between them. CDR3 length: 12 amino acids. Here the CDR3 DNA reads TGTGCCAGCAGCTTGGGAAGTTCACCCCTCCACTTT. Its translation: CASSLGSSPLHF.

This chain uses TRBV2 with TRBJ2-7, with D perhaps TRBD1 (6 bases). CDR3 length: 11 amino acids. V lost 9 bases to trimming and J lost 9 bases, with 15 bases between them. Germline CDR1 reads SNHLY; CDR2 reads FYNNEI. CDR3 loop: CARGGVTVQYF. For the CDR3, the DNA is TGTGCCAGAGGGGGAGTTACGGTGCAGTACTTC.

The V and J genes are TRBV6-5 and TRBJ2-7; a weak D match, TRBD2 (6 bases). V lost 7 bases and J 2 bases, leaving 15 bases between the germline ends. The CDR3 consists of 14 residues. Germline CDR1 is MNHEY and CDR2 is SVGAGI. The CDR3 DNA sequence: TGTGCCAGCACGGGCGCGAAGCGGGCCTACGAGCAGTACTTC. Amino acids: CASTGAKRAYEQYF.

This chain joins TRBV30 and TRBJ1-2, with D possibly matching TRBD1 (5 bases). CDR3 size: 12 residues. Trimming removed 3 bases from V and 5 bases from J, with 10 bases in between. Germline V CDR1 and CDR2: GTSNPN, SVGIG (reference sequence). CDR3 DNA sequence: TGTGCCTGGAGGACAGCTCTATATGGCTACACCTTC. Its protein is CAWRTALYGYTF.

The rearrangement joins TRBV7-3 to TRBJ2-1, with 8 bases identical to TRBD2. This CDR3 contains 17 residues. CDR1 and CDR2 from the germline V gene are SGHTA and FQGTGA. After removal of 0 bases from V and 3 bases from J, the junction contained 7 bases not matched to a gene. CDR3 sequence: CASSLTFLAGGYNEQFF. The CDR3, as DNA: TGTGCCAGCAGCTTAACGTTTTTGGCGGGGGGCTACAATGAGCAGTTCTTC. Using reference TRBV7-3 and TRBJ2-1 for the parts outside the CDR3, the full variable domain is GAGVSQTPSNKVTEKGKYVELRCDPISGHTALYWYRQSLGQGPEFLIYFQGTGAADDSGLPNDRFFAVRPEGSVSTLKIQRTERGDSAVYLCASSLTFLAGGYNEQFFGPGTRLTVL.

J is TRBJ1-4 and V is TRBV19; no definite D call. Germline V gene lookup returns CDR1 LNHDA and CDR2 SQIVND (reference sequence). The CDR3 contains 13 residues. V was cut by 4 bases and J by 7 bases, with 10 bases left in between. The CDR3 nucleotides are TGTGCCAGTAGTAAACGGGCGGGTGAAAAACTGTTTTTT. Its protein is CASSKRAGEKLFF. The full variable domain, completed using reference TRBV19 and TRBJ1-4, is DGGITQSPKYLFRKEGQNVTLSCEQNLNHDAMYWYRQDPGQGLRLIYYSQIVNDFQKGDIAEGYSVSREKKESFPLTVTSAQKNPTAFYLCASSKRAGEKLFFGSGTQLSVL.

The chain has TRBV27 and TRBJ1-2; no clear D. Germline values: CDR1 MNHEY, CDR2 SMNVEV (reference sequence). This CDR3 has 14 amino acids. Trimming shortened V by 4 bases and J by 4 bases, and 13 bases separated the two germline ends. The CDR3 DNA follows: TGTGCCAGCAGTTCGATCCGGGAGCTCTATGGCTACACCTTC. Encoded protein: CASSSIRELYGYTF.

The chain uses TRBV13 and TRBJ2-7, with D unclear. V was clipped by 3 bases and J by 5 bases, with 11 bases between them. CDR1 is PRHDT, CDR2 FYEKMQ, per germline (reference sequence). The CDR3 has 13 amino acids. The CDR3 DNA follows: TGTGCCAGCAGCTTCAGTGGGTCTAACGAGCAGTACTTC. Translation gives CASSFSGSNEQYF.

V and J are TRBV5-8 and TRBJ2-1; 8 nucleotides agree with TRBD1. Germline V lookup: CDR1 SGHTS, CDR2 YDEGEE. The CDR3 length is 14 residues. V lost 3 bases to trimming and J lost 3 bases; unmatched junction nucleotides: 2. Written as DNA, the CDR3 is TGTGCCAGCAGCTCCGGACAGGGCTACAATGAGCAGTTCTTC. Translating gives CASSSGQGYNEQFF.

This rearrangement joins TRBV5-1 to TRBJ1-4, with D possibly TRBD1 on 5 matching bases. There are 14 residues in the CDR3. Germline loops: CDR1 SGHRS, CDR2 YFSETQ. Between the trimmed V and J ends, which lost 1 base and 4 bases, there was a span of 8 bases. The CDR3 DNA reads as TGCGCCAGCAGCTTGAGGGGCCTTAATGAAAAACTGTTTTTT. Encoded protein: CASSLRGLNEKLFF.

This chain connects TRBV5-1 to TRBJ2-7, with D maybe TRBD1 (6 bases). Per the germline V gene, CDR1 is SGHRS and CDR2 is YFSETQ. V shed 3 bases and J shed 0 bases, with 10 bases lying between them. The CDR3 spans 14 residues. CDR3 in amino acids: CASSSKGVSYEQYF. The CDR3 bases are TGCGCCAGCAGCTCGAAGGGGGTCTCCTACGAGCAGTACTTC.

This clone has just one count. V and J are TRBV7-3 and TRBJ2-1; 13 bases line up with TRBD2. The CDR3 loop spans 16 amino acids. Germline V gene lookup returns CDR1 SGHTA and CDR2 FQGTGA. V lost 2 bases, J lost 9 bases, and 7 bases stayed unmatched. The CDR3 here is CASSLPLAGGPGEQFF. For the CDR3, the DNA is TGTGCCAGCAGCTTACCACTAGCGGGGGGGCCGGGTGAGCAGTTCTTC.

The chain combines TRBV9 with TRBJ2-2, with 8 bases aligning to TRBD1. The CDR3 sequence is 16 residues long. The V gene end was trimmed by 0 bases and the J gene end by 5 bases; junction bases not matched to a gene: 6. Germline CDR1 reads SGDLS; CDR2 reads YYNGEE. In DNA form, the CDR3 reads TGTGCCAGCAGCGTAGCCCCCCAGGGGGCTACCGGGGAGCTGTTTTTT. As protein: CASSVAPQGATGELFF.

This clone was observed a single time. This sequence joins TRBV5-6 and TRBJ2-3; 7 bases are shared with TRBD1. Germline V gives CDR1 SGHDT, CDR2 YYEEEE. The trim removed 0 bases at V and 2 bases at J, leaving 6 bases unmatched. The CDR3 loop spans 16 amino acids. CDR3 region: CASSLVLDRATDTQYF. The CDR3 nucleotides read TGTGCCAGCAGCTTGGTTCTCGACAGGGCCACAGATACGCAGTATTTT.

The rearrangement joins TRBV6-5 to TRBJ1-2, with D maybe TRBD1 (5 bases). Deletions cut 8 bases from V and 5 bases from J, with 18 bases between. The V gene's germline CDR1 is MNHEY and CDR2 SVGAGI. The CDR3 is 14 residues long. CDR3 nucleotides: TGTGCCAGCGCTGGGAGCCGGGGGGGTTATGGCTACACCTTC. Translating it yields CASAGSRGGYGYTF.

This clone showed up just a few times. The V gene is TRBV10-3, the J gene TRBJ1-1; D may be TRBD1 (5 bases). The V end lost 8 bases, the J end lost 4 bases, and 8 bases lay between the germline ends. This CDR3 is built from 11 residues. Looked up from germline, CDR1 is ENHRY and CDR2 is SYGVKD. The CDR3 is CAIGGGTEAFF. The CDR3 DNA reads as TGTGCCATCGGGGGGGGCACTGAAGCTTTCTTT.